The 22 T cell receptor beta chains given below trace back to one sample, sequenced in a study of OX40 agonist ivuxolimab in advanced cancers. The method was immunoSEQ multiplex PCR; TCRdb's version includes in-frame clones alone and lacks a portion of them. The sample includes 25,000 to 35,000 clones, more than 75% of them seen just once. The material was CD4+ or CD8+ T cells sorted from blood, obtained in a trial of the OX40 agonist ivuxolimab. These receptor sequences come from an adult with an advanced solid tumor such as melanoma, head and neck, liver or kidney cancer.

About this clone: The identical CDR3 is also encoded by other nucleotide sequences in the sample. This CDR3 is CASSLSGDYGYTF. The CDR3 DNA reads as TGTGCCAGCAGTTTATCCGGGGACTATGGCTACACCTTC. The rearrangement joins TRBV28 to TRBJ1-2; D is unresolved. The CDR3 spans 13 residues. V was pared by 1 base and J by 3 bases, with 6 bases between. Germline V CDR1 and CDR2: MDHEN, SYDVKM.

CDR3: CASSSGLAGPRTDTQYF. CDR3 coding DNA: TGTGCCAGCAGCTCCGGACTAGCGGGACCGCGTACAGATACGCAGTATTTT. The chain employs TRBV7-9 and TRBJ2-3, with 12 bases matching TRBD2. The V segment lost 4 bases and the J segment 3 bases; nucleotides outside the gene matches: 8. This CDR3 spans 17 amino acids. CDR1 is SEHNR and CDR2 is FQNEAQ in the germline V gene (reference sequence).

This chain joins TRBV5-6 and TRBJ1-5; maybe TRBD1 (5 bases). There are 14 residues in the CDR3. The V end lost 4 bases, the J end lost 6 bases, and 14 bases lay between the germline ends. The V gene's germline CDR1 is SGHDT and CDR2 YYEEEE. DNA of the CDR3: TGTGCCAGCAGCGTCATGGGGGGTTTTCAGCCCCAGCATTTT. Amino acid sequence: CASSVMGGFQPQHF. The full variable domain, rest sourced from reference TRBV5-6 and TRBJ1-5, is DAGVTQSPTHLIKTRGQQVTLRCSPKSGHDTVSWYQQALGQGPQFIFQYYEEEERQRGNFPDRFSGHQFPNYSSELNVNALLLGDSALYLCASSVMGGFQPQHFGDGTRLSIL.

This chain joins TRBV5-6 and TRBJ1-5, with D perhaps matching TRBD1 (5 bases). Between the trimmed V and J ends, which lost 4 bases and 0 bases, there was a span of 11 bases. Germline V lookup: CDR1 SGHDT, CDR2 YYEEEE. This CDR3 has 15 amino acids. Here the CDR3 DNA reads TGTGCCAGCAGCCTAACAGGAGATAGCAATCAGCCCCAGCATTTT. The encoded protein is CASSLTGDSNQPQHF.

The chain is built from TRBV4-3 and TRBJ1-1, with D possibly TRBD1 on 6 matching bases. Germline V CDR1 and CDR2: LGHNA, YSLEER. The V end was cut by 3 bases, the J end by 5 bases, with 13 bases between. This CDR3 is 14 amino acids long. The CDR3 region has the DNA TGCGCCAGCAGCCATACAGGGTGGGTAACTGAAGCTTTCTTT. Translated: CASSHTGWVTEAFF.

The V and J genes are TRBV5-8 and TRBJ1-2; D is perhaps TRBD1 (5 bases). V was pared by 4 bases and J by 4 bases, with 23 bases between. The CDR3 totals 17 residues. Per germline, CDR1 SGHTS and CDR2 YDEGEE. The CDR3 here is CASSQLSVRTYTYGYTF. CDR3 in DNA: TGTGCCAGCAGCCAACTCAGTGTTAGGACATACACCTATGGCTACACCTTC.

The chain has TRBV5-6 and TRBJ1-6; 7 bases agree with TRBD1. Germline V gene data show CDR1 as SGHDT and CDR2 as YYEEEE. The CDR3 sequence is 16 residues long. Germline trimming cut 4 bases from V and 3 bases from J; bases unmatched to any gene: 7. CDR3 nucleotides: TGTGCCAGCAGCGGGGGGACAGAAGGCTATAATTCACCCCTCCACTTT. Amino acid sequence: CASSGGTEGYNSPLHF.

The chain is built from TRBV19 and TRBJ1-2; D unresolved. The CDR3 loop spans 13 amino acids. The germline V and J ends were trimmed by 5 bases and 8 bases, with 15 bases remaining between them. Germline V gives CDR1 LNHDA, CDR2 SQIVND (reference sequence). The CDR3, as DNA: TGTGCCAGTAGTCCGACGGTCCTTGAGGGCTACACCTTC. Protein: CASSPTVLEGYTF.

The DNA of the CDR3 is TGCAGCGTTGAAGAAGGGGCAGCCGGGGGCACTGAAGCTTTCTTT. Translation: CSVEEGAAGGTEAFF. The rearrangement links TRBV29-1 to TRBJ1-1; D perhaps matches TRBD1 (5 bases). Germline V gives CDR1 SQVTM, CDR2 ANQGSEA. Trimming removed 0 bases from V and 4 bases from J, with 15 bases in between. The CDR3 is 15 amino acids.

The gene calls are TRBV18 and TRBJ2-7; 9 bases match TRBD2. The V segment lost 6 bases and the J segment 2 bases; nucleotides outside the gene matches: 8. CDR1 is KGHSH, CDR2 LQKENI, per germline. The CDR3 runs to 15 residues. The CDR3 DNA reads TGTGCCAGCTCCCCCAGTAGCGGGAGCGCCTACGAGCAGTACTTC. Amino acids: CASSPSSGSAYEQYF.

The V and J genes are TRBV11-2 and TRBJ2-5, with D tentatively TRBD1 or TRBD2 (5 bases each). Deletions cut 1 base from V and 1 base from J, with 16 bases between. This CDR3 spans 17 amino acids. Germline V gene sequence: CDR1 SGHAT, CDR2 FQNNGV. DNA of the CDR3: TGTGCCAGCAGCTTAGGCCCTACAGGAGGAGGCCAAGAGACCCAGTACTTC. Protein sequence: CASSLGPTGGGQETQYF.

The chain carries TRBV18 and TRBJ1-4; D ambiguous. Germline assignment: CDR1 KGHSH and CDR2 LQKENI. There are 18 residues in the CDR3. Between the trimmed V and J ends, which lost 6 bases and 0 bases, there was a span of 20 bases. This chain's CDR3 is CASSSNRTAVATNEKLFF. The CDR3, as DNA: TGTGCCAGCTCCTCAAACCGGACCGCTGTTGCAACTAATGAAAAACTGTTTTTT.

The V gene is TRBV29-1, the J gene TRBJ2-7, with 14 bases lining up with TRBD2. Germline CDR1 SQVTM, CDR2 ANQGSEA. This CDR3 has 15 amino acids. The J segment lost 5 bases and the V segment lost 3 bases, leaving 6 bases of the junction unmatched. CDR3 DNA sequence: TGCAGCGTTGAGATGGGGACTAGCGGGAGTAACGAGCAGTACTTC. Protein product: CSVEMGTSGSNEQYF.

The rearrangement links TRBV4-2 to TRBJ2-1, with D perhaps TRBD1 (6 bases). V lost 4 bases and J lost 4, with 11 bases in between. Germline V gene lookup returns CDR1 LGHNA and CDR2 YNFKEQ. CDR3 length equals 14 residues. The CDR3 protein is CASSPGAGYNEQFF. CDR3 nucleotide sequence: TGTGCCAGCAGCCCAGGGGCAGGTTACAATGAGCAGTTCTTC.

V usage is TRBV27 and J usage is TRBJ2-1, with D possibly being TRBD2 (5 bases). In germline, CDR1 is MNHEY, CDR2 SMNVEV (reference sequence). V was shortened by 5 bases and J by 5 bases, with 13 bases between the two germline ends. The CDR3 runs 14 residues. CDR3 residues: CASSLSAGNNEQFF. The CDR3 DNA sequence: TGTGCCAGCAGTCTTTCCGCGGGTAACAATGAGCAGTTCTTC.

The rearrangement joins TRBV27 to TRBJ2-1; no firm D call. Trimming removed 5 bases at V and 5 bases at J, with 25 bases between. In germline, CDR1 is MNHEY, CDR2 SMNVEV (reference sequence). CDR3 length: 18 amino acids. CDR3 nucleotide sequence: TGTGCCAGCAGTCATTGGGAAGAGATAGGTATTATCGACAATGAGCAGTTCTTC. Amino acid sequence: CASSHWEEIGIIDNEQFF.

The chain has TRBV7-6 and TRBJ2-2, with 7 bases identical to TRBD2. Germline lookup yields CDR1 SGHVS and CDR2 FNYEAQ. CDR3 size: 15 residues. J gave up 1 base and V 3 bases, and 2 bases lay outside the gene matches. CDR3: CASSFGRWNTGELFF. The CDR3 DNA sequence: TGTGCCAGCAGCTTCGGGAGGTGGAACACCGGGGAGCTGTTTTTT.

The rearrangement links TRBV27 to TRBJ2-3, with no clear D. V was pared by 1 base and J by 6 bases, with 8 bases between. Germline V CDR1 and CDR2: MNHEY, SMNVEV (reference sequence). The CDR3 spans 13 residues. CDR3 in amino acids: CASSLYLGDTQYF. For the CDR3, the DNA is TGTGCCAGCAGTTTATATCTGGGGGATACGCAGTATTTT.

The V call is TRBV6-5, the J call TRBJ2-5, with 7 bases aligning to TRBD1. Germline CDR1 is MNHEY and CDR2 is SVGAGI. V lost 6 bases to trimming and J lost 4 bases; unmatched junction nucleotides: 11. The CDR3 covers 15 residues. The CDR3 DNA follows: TGTGCCAGCAGCCGTATAGGGGGCGGCGGAGAGACCCAGTACTTC. This encodes CASSRIGGGGETQYF.

This chain joins TRBV2 and TRBJ2-3; 11 positions agree with TRBD2. Germline V gene lookup returns CDR1 SNHLY and CDR2 FYNNEI. CDR3 length: 18 amino acids. V lost 7 bases to trimming and J lost 6 bases; unmatched junction nucleotides: 18. The CDR3 nucleotides read TGTGCCAGCACACGATATGGGACTAGCGGACTTTCTGGGGATACGCAGTATTTT. It encodes CASTRYGTSGLSGDTQYF.

This clone showed up just a few times. This chain connects TRBV7-6 to TRBJ2-3; tentative D call: TRBD1 (5 bases). From germline, CDR1 is SGHVS and CDR2 FNYEAQ. Deletions cut 2 bases from V and 4 bases from J, with 10 bases between. The CDR3 contains 14 residues. CDR3 residues: CASSLWGAADTQYF. The CDR3, as DNA: TGTGCCAGCAGCTTATGGGGCGCGGCAGATACGCAGTATTTT. The whole variable domain, filled in from reference TRBV7-6 and TRBJ2-3, reads GAGVSQSPRYKVTKRGQDVALRCDPISGHVSLYWYRQALGQGPEFLTYFNYEAQQDKSGLPNDRFSAERPEGSISTLTIQRTEQRDSAMYRCASSLWGAADTQYFGPGTRLTVL.

The chain combines TRBV19 with TRBJ2-1; 10 nucleotides align to TRBD2. The CDR3 runs 15 residues. The V and J ends lost 5 bases and 8 bases, in that order; junction bases with no gene match: 9. CDR1 is LNHDA and CDR2 is SQIVND in the germline V gene (reference sequence). CDR3 in amino acids: CASSPLAGETYEQFF. The CDR3 DNA is TGTGCCAGTAGTCCTCTAGCGGGAGAAACGTATGAGCAGTTCTTC.